Below are 25 T cell receptor beta chains sequenced from a single sample in a study of blood T cell repertoires in COVID-19. The protocol was immunoSEQ multiplex PCR, while the TCRdb copy is restricted to in-frame clones and leaves out a portion. The table shows over 100,000 clones, with approximately 90% occurring only once. Sequenced sample: peripheral blood. The source is a man aged 60 to 69 with COVID-19, enrolled during active disease.

Only a few counts were recorded for this clone. The chain carries TRBV15 and TRBJ2-2; TRBD1 matches 7 bases. CDR1 and CDR2 from the germline V gene are LNHNV and YYDKDF (reference sequence). Trimming took 1 base from V and 7 from J; bases not matched to a gene: 3. The length of the CDR3 is 14 residues. Here the CDR3 reads CATSRVSGGGELFF. The CDR3, as DNA: TGTGCCACCAGCAGAGTCTCAGGGGGCGGGGAGCTGTTTTTT.

The genes are TRBV2 and TRBJ1-2; D gene uncertain. Trimming stripped 8 bases from V and 4 bases from J, with 11 bases between. The CDR3 is made up of 12 amino acids. CDR1 is SNHLY, CDR2 FYNNEI, per germline. The CDR3 reads CASYLRSYGYTF. CDR3 nucleotide sequence: TGTGCCAGCTACTTACGGAGCTATGGCTACACCTTC.

CDR3: CSASVGDEQYF. The CDR3 DNA follows: TGCAGTGCTAGCGTAGGGGACGAGCAGTACTTC. The chain joins TRBV20-1 to TRBJ2-7; D is perhaps TRBD1 (5 bases). The CDR3 loop spans 11 amino acids. CDR1 and CDR2 (germline): DFQATT, SNEGSKA (reference sequence). The ends were cut back, 3 bases at V and 5 bases at J, with 8 bases in the middle.

The chain has TRBV7-3 and TRBJ2-1, with 7 bases aligning to TRBD1. Germline V gives CDR1 SGHTA, CDR2 FQGTGA. There are 13 residues in the CDR3. V gave up 1 base and J gave up 8 bases; unmatched junction bases: 2. The CDR3 protein is CASSLRGGYEQFF. CDR3 nucleotides: TGTGCCAGCAGCTTAAGAGGGGGCTATGAGCAGTTCTTC.

V is TRBV19 and J is TRBJ1-4, with unresolved D. This CDR3 comprises 14 residues. V was clipped by 0 bases and J by 8 bases, with 10 bases between them. Germline loops: CDR1 LNHDA, CDR2 SQIVND (reference sequence). CDR3 coding DNA: TGTGCCAGTAGTATAGAAAACAGTCGGGAAAAACTGTTTTTT. Encoded protein: CASSIENSREKLFF. Variable domain in full (rest from reference TRBV19 and TRBJ1-4): DGGITQSPKYLFRKEGQNVTLSCEQNLNHDAMYWYRQDPGQGLRLIYYSQIVNDFQKGDIAEGYSVSREKKESFPLTVTSAQKNPTAFYLCASSIENSREKLFFGSGTQLSVL.

This clone was seen a single time. The V call is TRBV28, the J call TRBJ1-1; the match to TRBD1 covers 7 bases. From germline, CDR1 is MDHEN and CDR2 SYDVKM. V dropped 4 bases and J dropped 1; count of bases not matched to a gene: 12. This CDR3 spans 17 amino acids. The DNA of the CDR3 is TGTGCCAGCAGTTCCAACCCCCGGAGGACAGGGAACACTGAAGCTTTCTTT. It yields the protein CASSSNPRRTGNTEAFF.

The CDR3 DNA sequence: TGTGCCAGCAGCCCAGGGACTGATTACTATGGCTACACCTTC. This gives the protein CASSPGTDYYGYTF. The V call is TRBV7-2, the J call TRBJ1-2; D is possibly TRBD1 (5 bases). Germline-derived CDR1 and CDR2 are SGHTA and FQGNSA. The CDR3 has 14 residues. The ends were cut back, 5 bases at V and 3 bases at J, with 13 bases in the middle.

This clone was seen more than once but under ten times. The rearrangement links TRBV4-1 to TRBJ1-5; D unresolved. Per germline, CDR1 MGHRA and CDR2 YSYEKL. Trimming took 3 bases from V and 2 from J, leaving 17 bases between them. The CDR3 covers 17 residues. The CDR3 spells CASSHDPLRGGNQPQHF. CDR3 DNA sequence: TGCGCCAGCAGCCATGATCCCCTCCGGGGTGGCAATCAGCCCCAGCATTTT.

This chain links TRBV6-5 with TRBJ1-2; 8 bases are shared with TRBD1. Germline CDR1 reads MNHEY; CDR2 reads SVGAGI. Trimming at V came to 6 bases and at J to 4 bases, leaving 10 bases not matched to a gene. CDR3 size: 15 residues. CDR3 residues: CASRTGGKEAYGYTF. The CDR3 DNA reads as TGTGCCAGCAGAACAGGGGGTAAAGAAGCCTATGGCTACACCTTC.

The chain is built from TRBV7-9 and TRBJ1-5; TRBD1 might be the D (5 bases). The V end was cut by 5 bases, the J end by 12 bases, with 17 bases between. The CDR3 has 13 residues. CDR1 and CDR2 from the germline V gene are SEHNR and FQNEAQ (reference sequence). CDR3 nucleotides: TGTGCCAGCAGCCCAGGAAAATGGGGCGGCCAGCATTTT. Amino acids: CASSPGKWGGQHF.

The chain joins TRBV5-8 to TRBJ1-4, with no clear D. This CDR3 contains 14 residues. V lost 2 bases and J lost 0, with 5 bases in between. From germline, CDR1 is SGHTS and CDR2 YDEGEE. The CDR3 bases are TGTGCCAGCAGCTTCGGAGCAACTAATGAAAAACTGTTTTTT. As protein: CASSFGATNEKLFF.

This rearrangement joins TRBV5-1 to TRBJ1-2; 8 nucleotides agree with TRBD1. Per germline, CDR1 SGHRS and CDR2 YFSETQ. The CDR3 length is 14 residues. V was clipped by 0 bases and J by 8 bases; unmatched bases: 6. CDR3 sequence: CASSLANTGGGYTF. The CDR3 DNA reads as TGCGCCAGCAGCTTGGCCAACACAGGGGGAGGCTACACCTTC.

J is TRBJ2-5 and V is TRBV5-6, with TRBD2 matching over 8 bases. Germline CDR1 is SGHDT and CDR2 is YYEEEE. V lost 1 base and J lost 1; bases outside the gene matches: 6. The CDR3 contains 16 residues. CDR3 bases: TGTGCCAGCAGCTTGAGCGGACTAGCCGTCCAAGAGACCCAGTACTTC. It is translated as CASSLSGLAVQETQYF. The full variable domain, in which reference TRBV5-6 and TRBJ2-5 provide the parts outside the CDR3, is DAGVTQSPTHLIKTRGQQVTLRCSPKSGHDTVSWYQQALGQGPQFIFQYYEEEERQRGNFPDRFSGHQFPNYSSELNVNALLLGDSALYLCASSLSGLAVQETQYFGPGTRLLVL.

The chain combines TRBV2 with TRBJ1-6; the match to TRBD1 covers 7 bases. The CDR3 contains 13 residues. Per germline, CDR1 SNHLY and CDR2 FYNNEI. Germline trimming cut 4 bases from V and 9 bases from J; bases unmatched to any gene: 3. The DNA for the CDR3 is TGTGCCAGCAGTGGGAGACAGGGTTCACCCCTCCACTTT. Protein product: CASSGRQGSPLHF.

The rearrangement joins TRBV7-9 to TRBJ2-7; possibly TRBD1 for D (6 bases). Per the germline V gene, CDR1 is SEHNR and CDR2 is FQNEAQ (reference sequence). Trimming cost V 7 bases and J 2 bases, with 21 bases left between them. The CDR3 consists of 16 residues. The DNA for the CDR3 is TGTGCCAGCACCCTACTCACAGACAGGTTCCCCTACGAGCAGTACTTC. This translates into CASTLLTDRFPYEQYF.

This chain uses TRBV21-1 with TRBJ1-1; the D call in the table, TRBD1, was not verified against the DNA. TRBV21-1 is annotated as a pseudogene. The CDR3 runs 21 residues. CDR3 sequence: CASSKVVDPRGGSLMNTEAFF. The CDR3, as DNA: TGTGCCAGCAGCAAAGTGGTAGACCCCCGAGGGGGTAGCCTCATGAACACTGAAGCTTTCTTT.

This rearrangement joins TRBV11-2 to TRBJ1-5; D call uncertain. Trimming pared 1 base from V and 2 bases from J, leaving 3 bases between. This CDR3 has 13 residues. Germline lookup yields CDR1 SGHAT and CDR2 FQNNGV. The CDR3 sequence is CASSLAGNQPQHF. DNA of the CDR3: TGTGCCAGCAGCTTAGCCGGCAATCAGCCCCAGCATTTT.

The rearrangement uses TRBV7-2 and TRBJ1-6; possible D gene TRBD1, 6 bases. Trimming took off 4 bases at V and 8 bases at J, with 15 bases between the two ends. The CDR3 runs to 15 residues. From germline, CDR1 is SGHTA and CDR2 FQGNSA. The CDR3 region has the DNA TGTGCCAGCAGCTCGGACAGAGGGTCGGATTCACCCCTCCACTTT. The encoded protein is CASSSDRGSDSPLHF. The full variable domain, rest sourced from reference TRBV7-2 and TRBJ1-6, is GAGVSQSPSNKVTEKGKDVELRCDPISGHTALYWYRQSLGQGLEFLIYFQGNSAPDKSGLPSDRFSAERTGGSVSTLTIQRTQQEDSAVYLCASSSDRGSDSPLHFGNGTRLTVT.

The chain is built from TRBV6-5 and TRBJ1-1, with D maybe TRBD1 (6 bases). Germline V gene sequence: CDR1 MNHEY, CDR2 SVGAGI. The ends were cut back, 8 bases at V and 9 bases at J, with 25 bases in the middle. This CDR3 spans 15 amino acids. CDR3 in amino acids: CASLDPWVAGGQAFF. CDR3 DNA: TGTGCCAGCCTCGATCCCTGGGTGGCCGGGGGGCAAGCTTTCTTT.

The chain couples TRBV28 to TRBJ1-2; possibly TRBD1 for D (5 bases). The CDR3 is made up of 14 amino acids. V was trimmed by 5 bases and J by 1 base, leaving 11 bases between them. Germline CDR1 is MDHEN and CDR2 is SYDVKM. CDR3 protein: CASSRQSVNYGYTF. The CDR3 DNA reads as TGTGCCAGCAGTAGACAGTCCGTTAACTATGGCTACACCTTC.

The CDR3 DNA follows: TGTGCCAGCAGTATACTCCAGGGGAAGACCCAGTACTTC. Protein: CASSILQGKTQYF. The chain joins TRBV12-3 or TRBV12-4 to TRBJ2-5; D possibly corresponds to TRBD1 (6 bases). This CDR3 comprises 13 residues. V was clipped by 5 bases and J by 6 bases, with 13 bases between them.

This chain connects TRBV5-1 to TRBJ1-2; tentatively, D is TRBD1 (6 bases). The CDR3 consists of 14 residues. V lost 0 bases, J lost 4 bases, and 10 bases lay in between. The germline V gene has CDR1 SGHRS and CDR2 YFSETQ. CDR3 nucleotide sequence: TGCGCCAGCAGCTTGGAGGTCAGGGGCTATGGCTACACCTTC. Translating gives CASSLEVRGYGYTF.

J is TRBJ1-2 and V is TRBV11-2, with D unclear. Germline assignment: CDR1 SGHAT and CDR2 FQNNGV. V gave up 1 base and J gave up 8 bases, with 14 bases separating them. This CDR3 is 14 amino acids long. CDR3: CASSLAEGVRGYTF. CDR3 nucleotides: TGTGCCAGCAGCTTAGCCGAGGGTGTTAGGGGCTACACCTTC.

The J gene is TRBJ2-3, the V gene TRBV3-1 (or the pseudogene TRBV3-2), with D perhaps matching TRBD1 (6 bases). CDR1 and CDR2 from the germline V gene are LGHDT and YNNKEL (reference sequence). Deletions cut 4 bases from V and 4 bases from J, with 9 bases between. The CDR3 totals 13 residues. CDR3 bases: TGTGCCAGCAGCCTCGAGGGGGCAGATACGCAGTATTTT. It translates to CASSLEGADTQYF.

This chain links TRBV7-8 with TRBJ1-1, with TRBD1 matching 7 bases. With V trimmed by 5 bases and J by 7 bases, 7 bases remained unmatched. Germline V lookup: CDR1 SGHVS, CDR2 FQNEAQ. The CDR3 has 13 amino acids. CDR3 loop: CASSQTGQVEAFF. In DNA, the CDR3 is TGTGCCAGCAGCCAAACCGGACAGGTTGAAGCTTTCTTT.